The 11 T cell receptor beta chains presented below share a single source sample, sequenced in a study of T cells in Graves' hyperthyroidism and ophthalmopathy (dated by TCRdb to the late 2010s). Receptors were amplified or captured by multiplex PCR. TCRdb shows the sequencer as Illumina HiSeq 2000. Amplification of TCR beta CDR3 regions was carried out from RNA transcripts. The TCR CDR3 was subjected to a first round of RT-PCR using the HTBI primer set and the Qiagen OneStep RT-PCR kit. The raw public reads went through TCRdb reprocessing: fastp at Q25, MiXCR clone calling, in-frame beta chains kept. When rows share a CDR3 protein, they turn into one entry using the most common DNA and genes. The sample table holds about 360,000 distinct CDR3 sequences, of which 25% were seen once. More than 60% of the sample is taken by the ten largest. The sequencing input was blood. The receptors stem from a man aged 45-65 years with Graves' hyperthyroidism.

This clonotype was seen repeatedly, ten times or more. The chain links TRBV28 to TRBJ2-5; D possibly matches TRBD1 or TRBD2 (5 bases each). This CDR3 is 15 amino acids long. Germline-derived CDR1 and CDR2 are MDHEN and SYDVKM. Trimming removed 5 bases from V and 5 bases from J, with 18 bases in between. The CDR3 region is CASSLDNGAMETQYF. The DNA of the CDR3 is TGTGCCAGCAGTCTAGATAACGGGGCAATGGAGACCCAGTACTTC.

Only a few counts were recorded for this clonotype. CDR3 DNA: TGTGCCAGCAGCCCCTACCGGGGGGCTAAGGAGCAGTTCTTC. This gives the protein CASSPYRGAKEQFF. The chain couples TRBV11-3 to TRBJ2-1; possible D gene TRBD2, 7 bases. The CDR3 consists of 14 residues. CDR1 and CDR2 from the germline V gene are SGHNT and YENEEA. V lost 5 bases, J lost 10 bases, and 18 bases lay in between.

The chain carries TRBV15 and TRBJ2-5, with D maybe TRBD1 (5 bases). Germline V gives CDR1 LNHNV, CDR2 YYDKDF (reference sequence). V shed 0 bases and J shed 5 bases, with 16 bases lying between them. The CDR3 has 16 amino acids. CDR3 sequence (DNA): TGTGCCACCAGCAGAGATTATGACAGCCTCCGGGAGACCCAGTACTTC. It translates to CATSRDYDSLRETQYF.

DNA of the CDR3: TGTGCCAGCAGTGAACAGGGGTCCCCTCTTTTCTACGAGCAGTACTTC. Amino acid sequence: CASSEQGSPLFYEQYF. The chain is built from TRBV6-1 and TRBJ2-7, with a weak D call TRBD1 (6 bases). The CDR3 runs 16 residues. V was trimmed by 2 bases and J by 3 bases, leaving 17 bases between them. Looked up from germline, CDR1 is MNHNS and CDR2 is SASEGT.

The rearrangement links TRBV3-1 to TRBJ2-4; D ambiguous. CDR3 size: 13 residues. Trimming took off 4 bases at V and 8 bases at J, with 12 bases between the two ends. Germline V gene data show CDR1 as LGHDT and CDR2 as YNNKEL (reference sequence). CDR3 coding DNA: TGTGCCAGCAGCCCTTCCATCCGGGACATTCAGTACTTC. It codes for CASSPSIRDIQYF.

The rearrangement joins TRBV30 to TRBJ2-7, with D unclear. The germline V gene encodes CDR1 GTSNPN and CDR2 SVGIG (reference sequence). The length of the CDR3 is 12 residues. V was pared by 3 bases and J by 5 bases, with 11 bases between. The CDR3 spells CAWRGPRHEQYF. DNA for the CDR3: TGTGCCTGGAGGGGCCCCCGGCACGAGCAGTACTTC.

This chain joins TRBV7-9 and TRBJ2-5, with D possibly being TRBD1 (5 bases). CDR1 and CDR2 (germline): SEHNR, FQNEAQ (reference sequence). The CDR3 runs to 12 residues. Trimming removed 7 bases from V and 5 bases from J, with 11 bases in between. The CDR3 DNA reads as TGTGCCAGCAAAGGGGATGCGGAGACCCAGTACTTC. This sequence encodes CASKGDAETQYF.

The table lists this clonotype with a few counts. The V and J genes are TRBV6-9 and TRBJ2-2, with D unclear. This CDR3 is built from 13 residues. Germline V gene sequence: CDR1 MNHGY, CDR2 SVAAGI. Trimming took off 6 bases at V and 2 bases at J, with 7 bases between the two ends. The CDR3 protein is CASSYINTGELFF. In DNA form, the CDR3 reads TGTGCCAGCAGCTATATCAACACCGGGGAGCTGTTTTTT.

This clonotype occurred a few times. J is TRBJ2-1 and V is TRBV19; 8 nucleotides line up with TRBD1. V dropped 5 bases and J dropped 5; count of bases not matched to a gene: 8. This CDR3 is built from 15 residues. CDR1 is LNHDA and CDR2 is SQIVND in the germline V gene (reference sequence). This CDR3 is CASSPRQGPHNEQFF. The CDR3 DNA is TGTGCCAGTAGTCCCCGACAGGGGCCACACAATGAGCAGTTCTTC.

This chain uses TRBV20-1 with TRBJ2-7, with 7 bases lining up with TRBD1. The CDR3 is 15 amino acids. CDR1 and CDR2 from the germline V gene are DFQATT and SNEGSKA (reference sequence). With V trimmed by 3 bases and J by 0 bases, 8 bases remained unmatched. The CDR3 sequence: CSARDDRESSYEQYF. CDR3 DNA sequence: TGCAGTGCTAGGGACGACAGGGAGAGCTCCTACGAGCAGTACTTC.

This clonotype appeared many times. This rearrangement joins TRBV20-1 to TRBJ2-7, with a possible D match to TRBD2 (6 bases). The length of the CDR3 is 11 residues. The germline gives CDR1 DFQATT, CDR2 SNEGSKA (reference sequence). V lost 5 bases to trimming and J lost 5 bases, with 10 bases between them. This chain's CDR3 is CSALGSHEQYF. The CDR3 DNA is TGCAGTGCTCTCGGGAGCCACGAGCAGTACTTC.